Sequencing of this T cell receptor beta chain was carried out in a study of blood T cell repertoires in COVID-19. Study-level information: Sample material is recorded as cDNA or gDNA derived from T cells, B-cell-depleted T cells, or PBMCs.

In the authors' methods: Estimation of nucleated cell counts was performed using reference gene primer amplification. TCRdb's table, derived via immunoSEQ multiplex PCR, lists solely in-frame clones and lacks some. D and trimming were read from the DNA, whereas the V and J calls and clone size are those reported in that table. This sample has 310,000 or so clones, with about 84% found just once. Per the germline V gene, CDR1 is SNHLY and CDR2 is FYNNEI. V gave up 10 bases and J gave up 3 bases, with 12 bases separating them. This CDR3 comprises 12 residues. The sample comprised peripheral blood. The TCR sequence derives from a woman in her fifties or sixties with acute or convalescent COVID-19. The chain couples TRBV2 to TRBJ2-5; D might be TRBD2 (5 bases). CDR3 amino acids: CAIWTGEETQYF. The CDR3 DNA follows: TGTGCCATCTGGACTGGAGAAGAGACCCAGTACTTC. The full variable domain, rest sourced from reference TRBV2 and TRBJ2-5, is EPEVTQTPSHQVTQMGQEVILRCVPISNHLYFYWYRQILGQKVEFLVSFYNNEISEKSEIFDDQFSVERPDGSNFTLKIRSTKLEDSAMYFCAIWTGEETQYFGPGTRLLVL.